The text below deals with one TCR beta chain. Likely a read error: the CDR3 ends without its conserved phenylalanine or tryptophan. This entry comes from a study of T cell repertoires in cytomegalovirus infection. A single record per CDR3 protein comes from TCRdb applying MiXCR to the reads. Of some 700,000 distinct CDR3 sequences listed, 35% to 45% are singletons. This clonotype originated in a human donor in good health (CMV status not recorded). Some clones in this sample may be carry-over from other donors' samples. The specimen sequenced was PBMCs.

The CDR3 sequence: CASSEGYGRTEAFI. The CDR3 DNA reads as TGTGCCAGCAGTGAAGGTTACGGACGCACTGAAGCTTTCATT. The V gene is TRBV2, the J gene TRBJ1-1; D remains ambiguous. Trimming removed 1 base at V and 4 bases at J, with 10 bases between. This CDR3 is 14 amino acids long. Germline CDR1 reads SNHLY; CDR2 reads FYNNEI.